These 6 T cell receptor beta chains came from one sample sequenced in a study of T cell repertoires in cytomegalovirus infection (dated by TCRdb to between 2018 and 2020). The listed sequencing device is Illumina HiSeq 1500. Using fastp at Q25 and MiXCR, TCRdb reprocessed the public reads and kept productive beta chains. Rows merge per CDR3 protein into single entries with the most common DNA and genes. This sample comprises nearly 650,000 distinct CDR3 sequences, about 24% of them detected only once. The ten top clones hold approximately 8% of the sample. Sequenced input: CD8+ T cells from PBMCs. The receptors originated from a human donor in good health (CMV status not recorded). Some clones in this sample may be carry-over from other donors' samples.

The chain employs TRBV6-6 and TRBJ2-2, with 7 positions matching TRBD1. The germline CDR1 and CDR2 sequences are MNHNY and SVGAGI (reference sequence). J gave up 6 bases and V 8 bases, and 12 bases lay outside the gene matches. The CDR3 runs 15 residues. CDR3 amino acids: CASEGTGVEPGELFF. CDR3 nucleotides: TGTGCCAGCGAAGGAACAGGGGTGGAACCCGGGGAGCTGTTTTTT.

This clonotype was detected ten times or more. The chain has TRBV12-5 and TRBJ1-2; D is undetermined. The CDR3 runs 11 residues. The V gene lost 6 bases and the J gene lost 4 bases, with 6 bases spanning the gap. Germline V lookup: CDR1 LGHNT, CDR2 FRNRAP. The CDR3, as DNA: TGTGCTAGTGGAACAGTCTATGGCTACACCTTC. Translation: CASGTVYGYTF.

The J gene is TRBJ2-5, the V gene TRBV7-2, with 10 bases fitting TRBD2. Germline V CDR1 and CDR2: SGHTA, FQGNSA. The ends lost 5 bases at V and 0 bases at J; junction bases unmatched: 3. The CDR3 extends over 15 amino acids. Written as DNA, the CDR3 is TGTGCCAGCAGCGGAGCGGGGGGGGACCAAGAGACCCAGTACTTC. This translates into CASSGAGGDQETQYF.

This clonotype was detected many times. V gene TRBV7-6 combines with J gene TRBJ1-1, with TRBD1 as a possible D gene (5 bases). CDR1 is SGHVS and CDR2 is FNYEAQ in the germline V gene. The germline V and J ends were trimmed by 5 bases and 0 bases, with 16 bases remaining between them. The CDR3 runs 16 residues. CDR3 residues: CASSPGDGYLNTEAFF. The CDR3 nucleotides are TGTGCCAGCAGCCCGGGGGATGGTTACCTGAACACTGAAGCTTTCTTT.

This clonotype was recorded many times. The chain is built from TRBV7-2 and TRBJ1-2; a possible D gene is TRBD1 (5 bases). There are 15 residues in the CDR3. Germline-derived CDR1 and CDR2 are SGHTA and FQGNSA. V shed 5 bases and J shed 5 bases, with 18 bases lying between them. For the CDR3, the DNA is TGTGCCAGCAGCCTCGACAGCGACTCTGCGTATGGCTACACCTTC. Translated, it gives CASSLDSDSAYGYTF.

Comments on this clonotype: A much larger clone sits a single nucleotide away, making a read error possible. V gene TRBV13 combines with J gene TRBJ2-3; 9 bases are shared with TRBD1. V gave up 5 bases and J gave up 2 bases; unmatched junction bases: 5. Germline-derived CDR1 and CDR2 are PRHDT and FYEKMQ (reference sequence). This CDR3 is 15 amino acids long. The CDR3 DNA reads as TGTGCCAGCAGCGTGGGACAGGGACCCACAGATACGCAGTATTTT. It is translated as CASSVGQGPTDTQYF.